The 28 T cell receptor beta chains presented below share a single source sample, sequenced in a study of blood T cell repertoires in COVID-19. Clones were sequenced by immunoSEQ multiplex PCR, and TCRdb holds only the in-frame ones, with some missing. This table has hundreds of thousands of clones, less than 90% appearing once. Sequencing was carried out using PBMCs or T cells enriched from blood (not recorded which). These receptors were collected from a woman aged 25 to 39 who had recovered from COVID-19.

The rearrangement links TRBV19 to TRBJ2-5; maybe TRBD1 (6 bases). Trimming cost V 7 bases and J 5 bases, with 14 bases left between them. Germline V lookup: CDR1 LNHDA, CDR2 SQIVND (reference sequence). This CDR3 is 13 amino acids long. This CDR3 is CASKVQGRETQYF. The DNA of the CDR3 is TGTGCCAGTAAGGTACAGGGCCGGGAGACCCAGTACTTC.

The genes are TRBV5-1 and TRBJ2-2; 13 bases align to TRBD2. CDR1 is SGHRS, CDR2 YFSETQ, per germline. V dropped 5 bases and J dropped 2; count of bases not matched to a gene: 9. The CDR3 covers 18 residues. CDR3 bases: TGCGCCAGCAGAGGACTAGCGGGGGCCCACTTAAACACCGGGGAGCTGTTTTTT. As protein: CASRGLAGAHLNTGELFF.

The chain uses TRBV27 and TRBJ1-5; TRBD1 matches 8 bases. V lost 2 bases, J lost 9 bases, and 9 bases stayed unmatched. The CDR3 extends over 15 amino acids. Germline values: CDR1 MNHEY, CDR2 SMNVEV (reference sequence). In DNA, the CDR3 is TGTGCCAGCAGTTTAGATGGACAGGGATCTCTGCCCCAGCATTTT. Translated, it gives CASSLDGQGSLPQHF.

The chain uses TRBV6-5 and TRBJ1-2; 9 bases fit TRBD1. There are 12 residues in the CDR3. Losses at the gene ends were 6 bases for V and 8 bases for J; bases not matched to a gene: 4. Germline lookup yields CDR1 MNHEY and CDR2 SVGAGI. CDR3 nucleotide sequence: TGTGCCAGCAGCCGGGACAGGGACGGCTACACCTTC. Amino acid sequence: CASSRDRDGYTF.

The rearrangement uses TRBV9 and TRBJ1-2; D may be TRBD1 (6 bases). Germline CDR1 is SGDLS and CDR2 is YYNGEE. This CDR3 spans 16 amino acids. Trimming pared 2 bases from V and 0 bases from J, leaving 14 bases between. The CDR3 sequence is CASSVTTGLSNYGYTF. In DNA, the CDR3 is TGTGCCAGCAGCGTCACGACAGGCCTCTCTAACTATGGCTACACCTTC.

The rearrangement uses TRBV5-5 and TRBJ2-2; 10 bases map to TRBD2. This CDR3 has 16 residues. Germline CDR1 and CDR2: SGHKS and YYEKEE (reference sequence). Losses at the gene ends were 5 bases for V and 9 bases for J; bases not matched to a gene: 13. CDR3 DNA: TGTGCCAGCAGGGGGGAACTAGCGGGGCCCGGCCGGGAGCTGTTTTTT. It yields the protein CASRGELAGPGRELFF. The variable domain in full, with the rest retrieved from reference TRBV5-5 and TRBJ2-2, is DAGVTQSPTHLIKTRGQQVTLRCSPISGHKSVSWYQQVLGQGPQFIFQYYEKEERGRGNFPDRFSARQFPNYSSELNVNALLLGDSALYLCASRGELAGPGRELFFGEGSRLTVL.

The chain couples TRBV5-8 to TRBJ1-6; D possibly corresponds to TRBD1 (5 bases). Germline V gene sequence: CDR1 SGHTS, CDR2 YDEGEE. The germline V and J ends were trimmed by 7 bases and 7 bases, with 9 bases remaining between them. This CDR3 contains 12 residues. DNA for the CDR3: TGTGCCAGCGGGACTCCCAATTCACCCCTCCACTTT. Encoded protein: CASGTPNSPLHF. Full variable domain (remainder filled in from reference TRBV5-8 and TRBJ1-6): EAGVTQSPTHLIKTRGQQATLRCSPISGHTSVYWYQQALGLGLQFLLWYDEGEERNRGNFPPRFSGRQFPNYSSELNVNALELEDSALYLCASGTPNSPLHFGNGTRLTVT.

This chain joins TRBV11-1 and TRBJ2-3, with D unresolved. The germline V gene has CDR1 SGHAT and CDR2 FQDESV (reference sequence). The V end was cut by 5 bases, the J end by 0 bases, with 12 bases between. This CDR3 has 15 residues. The CDR3 sequence: CASSLLIYSTDTQYF. The CDR3 nucleotides are TGTGCCAGCAGCCTACTAATCTATAGCACAGATACGCAGTATTTT.

This clone was detected only once. The rearrangement uses TRBV11-2 and TRBJ1-3; no clear D. Trimming removed 4 bases at V and 0 bases at J, with 10 bases between. The CDR3 is made up of 15 amino acids. Per the germline V gene, CDR1 is SGHAT and CDR2 is FQNNGV. This CDR3 is CASSSFAGSGNTIYF. The CDR3 region has the DNA TGTGCCAGCAGCTCCTTTGCGGGCTCTGGAAACACCATATATTTT. Looking up the rest from reference TRBV11-2 and TRBJ1-3 gives the full variable domain: EAGVAQSPRYKIIEKRQSVAFWCNPISGHATLYWYQQILGQGPKLLIQFQNNGVVDDSQLPKDRFSAERLKGVDSTLKIQPAKLEDSAVYLCASSSFAGSGNTIYFGEGSWLTVV.

DNA of the CDR3: TGTGCCAGCAGTATGCGGAACACTGAAGCTTTCTTT. This codes for CASSMRNTEAFF. This rearrangement joins TRBV6-2 or TRBV6-3 to TRBJ1-1, with D unclear. Trimming took off 5 bases at V and 1 base at J, with 5 bases between the two ends. In germline, CDR1 is MNHEY, CDR2 SVGEGT. The CDR3 covers 12 residues.

V is TRBV27 and J is TRBJ2-7; 7 bases map to TRBD1. The V segment lost 5 bases and the J segment 0 bases; nucleotides outside the gene matches: 10. The germline CDR1 and CDR2 sequences are MNHEY and SMNVEV (reference sequence). The CDR3 is 16 amino acids. The CDR3 reads CASSPRQGITSYEQYF. In DNA, the CDR3 is TGTGCCAGCAGTCCCAGACAGGGAATTACCTCCTACGAGCAGTACTTC.

CDR3 sequence (DNA): TGCGCCAGCAGCCCTAGCCTGGGCGGGGGGAGGTTCTTC. Amino acids: CASSPSLGGGRFF. The V gene is TRBV4-1, the J gene TRBJ2-1, with 8 bases aligning to TRBD2. Germline values: CDR1 MGHRA, CDR2 YSYEKL. The CDR3 length is 13 residues. J was trimmed by 15 bases and V by 4 bases; bases with no gene match: 11.

This clone was picked up a small number of times. The rearrangement joins TRBV18 to TRBJ1-4; 7 bases line up with TRBD1. This CDR3 region has 14 residues. The germline V gene has CDR1 KGHSH and CDR2 LQKENI. The trim removed 3 bases at V and 8 bases at J, leaving 6 bases unmatched. The CDR3 DNA reads TGTGCCAGCTCACCGGGACAGCGGCTGGAAAAACTGTTTTTT. Translated, it gives CASSPGQRLEKLFF.

The CDR3 nucleotides are TGTGCCAGCAGCTATCCTGGGACAGCTAATTCACCCCTCCACTTT. Protein: CASSYPGTANSPLHF. The chain is built from TRBV7-2 and TRBJ1-6; 7 nucleotides match TRBD1. Trimming took 4 bases from V and 6 from J; bases not matched to a gene: 6. The germline V gene encodes CDR1 SGHTA and CDR2 FQGNSA. The CDR3 extends over 15 amino acids.

V gene TRBV29-1 combines with J gene TRBJ1-1; 9 bases match TRBD1. Germline V gene sequence: CDR1 SQVTM, CDR2 ANQGSEA. V lost 3 bases to trimming and J lost 3 bases; unmatched junction nucleotides: 11. The CDR3 totals 16 residues. CDR3 nucleotides: TGCAGCGTTGATGCCATTACAGGGGGCTTGGACACTGAAGCTTTCTTT. This gives the protein CSVDAITGGLDTEAFF.

The chain joins TRBV6-5 to TRBJ2-7; 10 bases agree with TRBD1. The ends lost 6 bases at V and 6 bases at J; junction bases unmatched: 8. The V gene's germline CDR1 is MNHEY and CDR2 SVGAGI. The CDR3 sequence is 14 residues long. The CDR3 sequence is CASRRDRGLGEQYF. DNA of the CDR3: TGTGCCAGCAGGCGGGACAGGGGTTTGGGCGAGCAGTACTTC.

This chain uses TRBV23-1 with TRBJ2-1; tentatively, D is TRBD1 (6 bases). TRBV23-1 is an ORF for which the function is uncertain. V was pared by 3 bases and J by 11 bases, with 14 bases between. The CDR3 extends over 13 amino acids. The CDR3 protein is CASSQWTVLQQFF. The CDR3 DNA reads TGCGCCAGCAGTCAGTGGACAGTTTTGCAGCAGTTCTTC.

V usage is TRBV12-5 and J usage is TRBJ2-1; D is unresolved. There are 16 residues in the CDR3. Per germline, CDR1 LGHNT and CDR2 FRNRAP. Trimming removed 3 bases from V and 0 bases from J, with 12 bases in between. The CDR3: CASGFGVSGSYNEQFF. CDR3 DNA sequence: TGTGCTAGTGGTTTCGGTGTTTCTGGCTCCTACAATGAGCAGTTCTTC. The complete variable domain, with remaining parts taken from reference TRBV12-5 and TRBJ2-1, reads DARVTQTPRHKVTEMGQEVTMRCQPILGHNTVFWYRQTMMQGLELLAYFRNRAPLDDSGMPKDRFSAEMPDATLATLKIQPSEPRDSAVYFCASGFGVSGSYNEQFFGPGTRLTVL.

V usage is TRBV15 and J usage is TRBJ1-3; the D is unclear. The CDR3 is made up of 14 amino acids. The V gene lost 0 bases and the J gene lost 7 bases, with 10 bases spanning the gap. Germline CDR1 and CDR2: LNHNV and YYDKDF (reference sequence). CDR3 bases: TGTGCCACCAGCAGAGATCCAGGTGGGAACACCATATATTTT. This sequence encodes CATSRDPGGNTIYF.

J is TRBJ1-3 and V is TRBV3-1 (or the pseudogene TRBV3-2); no clear D gene. Germline V lookup: CDR1 LGHDT, CDR2 YNNKEL (reference sequence). Trimming took 3 bases from V and 4 from J, leaving 4 bases between them. The CDR3 covers 12 residues. CDR3 DNA: TGTGCCAGCAGCCAGACAGGAAACACCATATATTTT. It translates to CASSQTGNTIYF.

The chain employs TRBV7-2 and TRBJ2-2; the match to TRBD2 covers 9 bases. This CDR3 spans 16 amino acids. Trimming cost V 4 bases and J 2 bases; bases outside gene matches: 5. Germline CDR1 SGHTA, CDR2 FQGNSA. The CDR3 region is CASSSPGLANTGELFF. The CDR3 nucleotides read TGTGCCAGCAGCTCGCCGGGACTAGCAAACACCGGGGAGCTGTTTTTT.

This rearrangement joins TRBV7-9 to TRBJ2-3, with 9 bases that match TRBD2. Germline values: CDR1 SEHNR, CDR2 FQNEAQ (reference sequence). This CDR3 has 16 residues. V lost 1 base, J lost 5 bases, and 7 bases stayed unmatched. For the CDR3, the DNA is TGTGCCAGCAGCTTAGATGTTCTAGCGGGGCTAGATACGCAGTATTTT. Translated, it gives CASSLDVLAGLDTQYF.

The rearrangement joins TRBV19 to TRBJ1-1; D gene ambiguous. Germline V gives CDR1 LNHDA, CDR2 SQIVND (reference sequence). There are 13 residues in the CDR3. The V gene lost 3 bases and the J gene lost 1 base, with 6 bases spanning the gap. CDR3: CASSIGGNTEAFF. CDR3 DNA: TGTGCCAGTAGTATTGGAGGGAACACTGAAGCTTTCTTT.

The chain is built from TRBV5-4 and TRBJ2-1; 7 nucleotides agree with TRBD2. In germline, CDR1 is SGHNT, CDR2 YYREEE (reference sequence). With V trimmed by 4 bases and J by 6 bases, 13 bases remained unmatched. This CDR3 is built from 16 residues. Here the CDR3 DNA reads TGTGCCAGCAGCGGGGGGGATCAGCGGGACGCCAATGAGCAGTTCTTC. It yields the protein CASSGGDQRDANEQFF. The variable domain in full, with the rest retrieved from reference TRBV5-4 and TRBJ2-1, is ETGVTQSPTHLIKTRGQQVTLRCSSQSGHNTVSWYQQALGQGPQFIFQYYREEENGRGNFPPRFSGLQFPNYSSELNVNALELDDSALYLCASSGGDQRDANEQFFGPGTRLTVL.

The genes are TRBV2 and TRBJ1-2; 10 bases map to TRBD1. CDR1 and CDR2 from the germline V gene are SNHLY and FYNNEI. The CDR3 is 13 residues long. After removal of 5 bases from V and 6 bases from J, the junction contained 3 bases not matched to a gene. CDR3 in amino acids: CASSPDRGNGYTF. CDR3 DNA sequence: TGTGCCAGCAGTCCGGACAGGGGGAATGGCTACACCTTC.

The genes are TRBV11-2 and TRBJ1-1, with a weak D call TRBD1 (5 bases). V was trimmed by 3 bases and J by 1 base, leaving 6 bases between them. Germline V gene data show CDR1 as SGHAT and CDR2 as FQNNGV. The CDR3 is 13 residues long. DNA of the CDR3: TGTGCCAGCAGCTTGACAGCGAACACTGAAGCTTTCTTT. It codes for CASSLTANTEAFF.

This chain uses TRBV15 with TRBJ2-1; TRBD2 agrees at 10 bases. Germline V gene sequence: CDR1 LNHNV, CDR2 YYDKDF (reference sequence). The CDR3 consists of 16 residues. The J segment lost 5 bases and the V segment lost 0 bases, leaving 4 bases of the junction unmatched. DNA for the CDR3: TGTGCCACCAGCAGAGATCTTAGCGGGGGGAACAATGAGCAGTTCTTC. This sequence encodes CATSRDLSGGNNEQFF.

This chain links TRBV24-1 with TRBJ2-7; D remains ambiguous. V dropped 4 bases and J dropped 0 bases, with 6 bases sitting between them. The CDR3 extends over 13 amino acids. Per germline, CDR1 KGHDR and CDR2 SFDVKD. CDR3 DNA sequence: TGTGCCACCAGTGACGATAGCTCCTACGAGCAGTACTTC. It is translated as CATSDDSSYEQYF.